The count of the clone carrying this TCR beta chain is one. Authors' processing steps: Cell counts per sample came from amplifying reference gene primers. Libraries were prepared by immunoSEQ multiplex PCR; TCRdb keeps only in-frame clonotypes and omits some of them. That table gives V, J and clone size, and the DNA gave D and trimming. The table shows over 90,000 clones, with roughly 80% occurring only once. This record belongs to a study of blood T cell repertoires in COVID-19. Study summary: Samples of COVID-19 (acute and convalescent) were obtained from the United States, Italy and Spain. In each case, the material was cDNA or gDNA derived from T cells, B-cell-depleted T cells, or PBMCs.

After removal of 4 bases from V and 3 bases from J, the junction contained 11 bases not matched to a gene. Germline CDR1 is MGHRA and CDR2 is YSYEKL. The CDR3 runs to 16 residues. The rearrangement joins TRBV4-1 to TRBJ2-5, with 7 nucleotides matching TRBD1. The TCR comes from a human donor in a cohort sampled during active COVID-19. Sequenced input: peripheral blood. CDR3 nucleotides: TGCGCCAGCAGCCGCACGACAGGGTTTAGCGAAGAGACCCAGTACTTC. It translates to CASSRTTGFSEETQYF.